This entry lists 20 T cell receptor beta chains sequenced from one sample in a study of blood T cell repertoires in COVID-19. Only in-frame clones appear in the TCRdb table, and some are missing; sequencing was by immunoSEQ multiplex PCR. The repertoire has about 50,000 clones, about 78% of them found once; the top ten carry under 6.5%. The sample taken for sequencing was PBMCs or T cells enriched from blood (not recorded which). These TCRs come from a woman in her fifties or sixties with acute COVID-19.

The chain is built from TRBV7-9 and TRBJ1-6; D might be TRBD1 (6 bases). Germline-derived CDR1 and CDR2 are SEHNR and FQNEAQ (reference sequence). The V end lost 3 bases, the J end lost 10 bases, and 13 bases lay between the germline ends. CDR3 length: 14 residues. This chain's CDR3 is CASSFGRGESPLHF. Written as DNA, the CDR3 is TGTGCCAGCAGCTTCGGCAGGGGTGAATCACCCCTCCACTTT.

CDR3 region: CASSKASGGARGTGELFF. The CDR3, as DNA: TGTGCCAGCAGCAAAGCTAGCGGGGGGGCCCGAGGCACCGGGGAGCTGTTTTTT. The rearrangement joins TRBV9 to TRBJ2-2; 12 bases agree with TRBD2. Per the germline V gene, CDR1 is SGDLS and CDR2 is YYNGEE. The V segment lost 4 bases and the J segment 4 bases; nucleotides outside the gene matches: 11. The CDR3 is 18 residues long. Looking up the rest from reference TRBV9 and TRBJ2-2 gives the full variable domain: DSGVTQTPKHLITATGQRVTLRCSPRSGDLSVYWYQQSLDQGLQFLIQYYNGEERAKGNILERFSAQQFPDLHSELNLSSLELGDSALYFCASSKASGGARGTGELFFGEGSRLTVL.

The chain recombines TRBV4-1 with TRBJ2-7; 8 bases align to TRBD1. V shed 0 bases, J shed 5 bases, and the junction held 9 bases outside the gene matches. Looked up from germline, CDR1 is MGHRA and CDR2 is YSYEKL. The CDR3 is 16 amino acids. The CDR3 DNA is TGCGCCAGCAGCCAAGATCCCGTGACAGGGGAGGACGAGCAGTACTTC. It yields the protein CASSQDPVTGEDEQYF.

This chain links TRBV2 with TRBJ2-7; the D gene is possibly TRBD1 (6 bases). Germline CDR1 is SNHLY and CDR2 is FYNNEI. Trimming removed 6 bases at V and 6 bases at J, with 12 bases between. CDR3 size: 12 residues. The CDR3 DNA reads TGTGCCAGCAGCCTACAGGGTTTCGAGCAGTACTTC. Its protein is CASSLQGFEQYF.

This rearrangement joins TRBV30 to TRBJ1-4, with 8 bases matching TRBD1. Germline V lookup: CDR1 GTSNPN, CDR2 SVGIG (reference sequence). This CDR3 spans 13 amino acids. The ends lost 6 bases at V and 4 bases at J; junction bases unmatched: 4. CDR3 in amino acids: CACETGDNEKLFF. For the CDR3, the DNA is TGTGCCTGCGAGACAGGGGATAATGAAAAACTGTTTTTT.

The chain links TRBV11-2 to TRBJ1-2; tentatively, D is TRBD1 (6 bases). V was shortened by 5 bases and J by 8 bases, with 21 bases between the two germline ends. CDR1 and CDR2 from the germline V gene are SGHAT and FQNNGV. The CDR3 runs 15 residues. CDR3: CASSGYRAAREGYTF. In nucleotides, the CDR3 is TGTGCCAGCAGCGGGTACAGGGCCGCCAGGGAGGGCTACACCTTC.

The chain couples TRBV7-9 to TRBJ2-7; 8 nucleotides align to TRBD1. The CDR3 spans 16 residues. Germline loops: CDR1 SEHNR, CDR2 FQNEAQ (reference sequence). The V gene end was trimmed by 5 bases and the J gene end by 2 bases; junction bases not matched to a gene: 11. The CDR3 spells CASSVYRGTAAYEQYF. The CDR3 nucleotides are TGTGCCAGCAGCGTGTACAGGGGGACGGCGGCCTACGAGCAGTACTTC.

V is TRBV5-1 and J is TRBJ2-3, with a weak D call TRBD2 (5 bases). The germline CDR1 and CDR2 sequences are SGHRS and YFSETQ. Deletions cut 2 bases from V and 6 bases from J, with 10 bases between. CDR3 length: 13 amino acids. The DNA for the CDR3 is TGCGCCAGCAGCTTCGGGGAACCCGATACGCAGTATTTT. It encodes CASSFGEPDTQYF.

There are a few counts of this clone. V is TRBV28 and J is TRBJ1-5; maybe TRBD1 (6 bases). The CDR3 has 14 residues. V lost 7 bases, J lost 8 bases, and 18 bases lay in between. Germline values: CDR1 MDHEN, CDR2 SYDVKM. The CDR3 region has the DNA TGTGCCAGCACCCCCTCGACAGGTCTAAAGCCCCAGCATTTT. It specifies CASTPSTGLKPQHF. Using reference TRBV28 and TRBJ1-5 for the parts outside the CDR3, the full variable domain is DVKVTQSSRYLVKRTGEKVFLECVQDMDHENMFWYRQDPGLGLRLIYFSYDVKMKEKGDIPEGYSVSREKKERFSLILESASTNQTSMYLCASTPSTGLKPQHFGDGTRLSIL.

The chain combines TRBV5-1 with TRBJ2-3; weak D call: TRBD1 (6 bases). V was clipped by 5 bases and J by 0 bases, with 16 bases between them. Per germline, CDR1 SGHRS and CDR2 YFSETQ. The CDR3 length is 16 residues. The CDR3 is CASSVAGAISTDTQYF. The CDR3 nucleotides are TGCGCCAGCAGTGTCGCAGGGGCCATAAGCACAGATACGCAGTATTTT.

The chain employs TRBV6-6 and TRBJ1-2; no clear D gene. Deletions cut 2 bases from V and 3 bases from J, with 10 bases between. CDR3 size: 14 residues. Germline loops: CDR1 MNHNY, CDR2 SVGAGI (reference sequence). The CDR3 nucleotides read TGTGCCAGCAGTTACGGCGGCACCGACTATGGCTACACCTTC. This encodes CASSYGGTDYGYTF.

The V gene is TRBV20-1, the J gene TRBJ1-2; D is unresolved. This CDR3 is built from 13 residues. Trimming took off 3 bases at V and 4 bases at J, with 12 bases between the two ends. CDR1 is DFQATT, CDR2 SNEGSKA, per germline (reference sequence). The CDR3 region has the DNA TGCAGTGCTAGTGCGCTGGGAGCCTATGGCTACACCTTC. Protein: CSASALGAYGYTF.

This chain joins TRBV3-1 (or the pseudogene TRBV3-2) and TRBJ2-6; a weak D match, TRBD1 (5 bases). V was shortened by 1 base and J by 2 bases, with 9 bases between the two germline ends. Germline CDR1 reads LGHDT; CDR2 reads YNNKEL (reference sequence). This CDR3 has 16 residues. The CDR3 spells CASSQVGAAGANVLTF. For the CDR3, the DNA is TGTGCCAGCAGCCAAGTAGGGGCTGCTGGGGCCAACGTCCTGACTTTC.

The rearrangement joins TRBV7-2 to TRBJ1-5, with D possibly matching TRBD1 (6 bases). Trimming stripped 5 bases from V and 5 bases from J, with 16 bases between. This CDR3 is built from 15 residues. Germline loops: CDR1 SGHTA, CDR2 FQGNSA. The CDR3 nucleotides read TGTGCCAGCAGCCCAGGGCATGGGGGCGATCAGCCCCAGCATTTT. This gives the protein CASSPGHGGDQPQHF.

V is TRBV18 and J is TRBJ1-3; D remains ambiguous. V was shortened by 6 bases and J by 4 bases, with 19 bases between the two germline ends. Looked up from germline, CDR1 is KGHSH and CDR2 is LQKENI. The CDR3 runs to 16 residues. The CDR3 DNA sequence: TGTGCCAGCTCCTCCCAACCAGCGGTTGCAGGAAACACCATATATTTT. Its translation: CASSSQPAVAGNTIYF.

The V gene is TRBV11-3, the J gene TRBJ2-1; D remains unclear. The germline V gene has CDR1 SGHNT and CDR2 YENEEA. The CDR3 is 13 amino acids. Trimming stripped 4 bases from V and 8 bases from J, with 12 bases between. CDR3 nucleotides: TGTGCCAGCAGCTCGAAGCTGAGCGATGAGCAGTTCTTC. It translates to CASSSKLSDEQFF.

This chain uses TRBV30 with TRBJ1-1, with no clear D. Germline CDR1 reads GTSNPN; CDR2 reads SVGIG (reference sequence). V was cut by 0 bases and J by 5 bases, with 7 bases left in between. The CDR3 runs to 12 residues. CDR3 residues: CAWSVQWTEAFF. The DNA of the CDR3 is TGTGCCTGGAGTGTACAATGGACTGAAGCTTTCTTT.

The rearrangement uses TRBV10-3 and TRBJ2-4; 9 bases map to TRBD1. Per the germline V gene, CDR1 is ENHRY and CDR2 is SYGVKD. This CDR3 is 18 amino acids long. V shed 10 bases, J shed 3 bases, and the junction held 19 bases outside the gene matches. The CDR3 protein is CATRGAITGGADKNIQYF. The CDR3 nucleotides are TGTGCCACCAGAGGGGCTATTACAGGGGGCGCGGACAAAAACATTCAGTACTTC.

The chain uses TRBV7-8 and TRBJ1-5; 7 nucleotides match TRBD1. The CDR3 consists of 13 residues. Germline values: CDR1 SGHVS, CDR2 FQNEAQ. J gave up 6 bases and V 8 bases, and 7 bases lay outside the gene matches. The CDR3 DNA sequence: TGTGCCAGCTCTCGACAGGGAGGTCAGCCCCAGCATTTT. This codes for CASSRQGGQPQHF. The complete variable domain, with remaining parts taken from reference TRBV7-8 and TRBJ1-5, reads GAGVSQSPRYKVAKRGQDVALRCDPISGHVSLFWYQQALGQGPEFLTYFQNEAQLDKSGLPSDRFFAERPEGSVSTLKIQRTQQEDSAVYLCASSRQGGQPQHFGDGTRLSIL.

A single count supports this clone. The chain couples TRBV4-1 to TRBJ1-1; 7 bases line up with TRBD1. The J segment lost 1 base and the V segment lost 1 base, leaving 3 bases of the junction unmatched. Germline assignment: CDR1 MGHRA and CDR2 YSYEKL. This CDR3 spans 15 amino acids. CDR3 nucleotide sequence: TGCGCCAGCAGCCAAGGGACAGGCCCGAACACTGAAGCTTTCTTT. It specifies CASSQGTGPNTEAFF.